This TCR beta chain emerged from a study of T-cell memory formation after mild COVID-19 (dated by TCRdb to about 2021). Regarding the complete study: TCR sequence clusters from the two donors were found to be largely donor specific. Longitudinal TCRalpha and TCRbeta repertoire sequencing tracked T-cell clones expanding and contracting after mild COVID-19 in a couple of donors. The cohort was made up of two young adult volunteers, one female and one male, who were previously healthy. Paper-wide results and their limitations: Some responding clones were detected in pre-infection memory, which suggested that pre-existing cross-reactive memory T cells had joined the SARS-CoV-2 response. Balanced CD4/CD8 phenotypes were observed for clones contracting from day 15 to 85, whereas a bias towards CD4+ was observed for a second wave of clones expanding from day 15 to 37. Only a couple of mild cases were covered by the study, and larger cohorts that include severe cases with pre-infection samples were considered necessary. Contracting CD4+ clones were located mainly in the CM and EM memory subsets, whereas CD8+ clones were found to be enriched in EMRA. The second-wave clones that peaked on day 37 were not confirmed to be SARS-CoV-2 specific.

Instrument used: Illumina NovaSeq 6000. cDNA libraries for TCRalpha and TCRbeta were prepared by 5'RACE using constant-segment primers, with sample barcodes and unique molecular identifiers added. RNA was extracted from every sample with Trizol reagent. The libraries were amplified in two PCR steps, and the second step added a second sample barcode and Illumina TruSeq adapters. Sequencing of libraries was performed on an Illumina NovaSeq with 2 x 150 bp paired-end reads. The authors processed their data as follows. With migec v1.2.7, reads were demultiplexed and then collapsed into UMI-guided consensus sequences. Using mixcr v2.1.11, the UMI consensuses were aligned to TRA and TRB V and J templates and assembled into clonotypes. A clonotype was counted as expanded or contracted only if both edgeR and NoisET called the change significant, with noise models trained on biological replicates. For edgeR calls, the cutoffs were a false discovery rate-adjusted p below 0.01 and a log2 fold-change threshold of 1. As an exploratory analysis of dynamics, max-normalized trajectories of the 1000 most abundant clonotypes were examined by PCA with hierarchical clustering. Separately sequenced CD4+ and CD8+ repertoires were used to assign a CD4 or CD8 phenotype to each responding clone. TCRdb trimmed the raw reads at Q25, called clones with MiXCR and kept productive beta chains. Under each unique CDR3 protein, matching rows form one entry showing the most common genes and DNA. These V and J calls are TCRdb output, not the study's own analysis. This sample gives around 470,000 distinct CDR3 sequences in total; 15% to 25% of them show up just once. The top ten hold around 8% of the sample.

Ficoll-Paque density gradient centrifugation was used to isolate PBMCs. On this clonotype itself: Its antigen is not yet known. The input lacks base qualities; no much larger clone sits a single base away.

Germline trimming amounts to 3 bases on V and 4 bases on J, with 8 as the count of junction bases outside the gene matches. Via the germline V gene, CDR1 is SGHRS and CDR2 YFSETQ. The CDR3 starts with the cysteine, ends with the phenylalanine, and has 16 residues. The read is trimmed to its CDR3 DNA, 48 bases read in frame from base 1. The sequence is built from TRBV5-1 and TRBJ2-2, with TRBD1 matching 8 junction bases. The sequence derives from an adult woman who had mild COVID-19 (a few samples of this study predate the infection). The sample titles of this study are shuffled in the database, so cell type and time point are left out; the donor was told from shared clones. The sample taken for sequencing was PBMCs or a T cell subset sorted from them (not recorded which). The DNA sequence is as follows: TGCGCCAGCAGCTGGGGCGACAGGGGAGGCACCGGGGAGCTGTTTTTT. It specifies CASSWGDRGGTGELFF.